The present TCR beta chain was sequenced within a study of siplizumab effects on memory and regulatory T cells. Study-level findings and limits: The study found naive T cells seemingly more diverse than memory cells and seemingly major alloresponse contributors.

Roughly 10^5 TCR templates were measured in each sample. The assay was immunoSEQ multiplex PCR, and TCRdb's table has in-frame clones only and misses some. The sample has roughly 120,000 clones, about 92% seen once. Points on this clone: Its antigen is still unknown.

Material for sequencing was Tregs sorted from blood. This TCR came from a human donor in good health.

DNA of the CDR3: TGTGCCAGCAGATGGCAGATTAACTATGGCTACACCTTC. Its translation: CASRWQINYGYTF. The V and J genes are TRBV5-6 and TRBJ1-2; the D is unclear. The CDR3 has 13 amino acids. The V gene's germline CDR1 is SGHDT and CDR2 YYEEEE. Trimming pared 5 bases from V and 1 base from J, leaving 9 bases between.